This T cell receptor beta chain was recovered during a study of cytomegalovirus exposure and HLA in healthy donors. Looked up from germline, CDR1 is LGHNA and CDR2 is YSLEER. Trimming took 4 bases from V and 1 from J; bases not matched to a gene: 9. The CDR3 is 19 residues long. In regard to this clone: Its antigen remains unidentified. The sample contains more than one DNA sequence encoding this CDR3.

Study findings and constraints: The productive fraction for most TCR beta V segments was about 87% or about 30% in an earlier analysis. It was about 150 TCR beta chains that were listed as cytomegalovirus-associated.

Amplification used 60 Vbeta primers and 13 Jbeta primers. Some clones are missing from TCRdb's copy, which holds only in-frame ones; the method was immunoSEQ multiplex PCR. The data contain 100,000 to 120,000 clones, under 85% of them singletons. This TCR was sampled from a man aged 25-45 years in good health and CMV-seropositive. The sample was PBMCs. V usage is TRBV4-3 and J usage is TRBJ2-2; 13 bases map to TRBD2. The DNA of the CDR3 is TGCGCCAGCAGCCGTGGGACTAGCGGGGACTTGGTGAACACCGGGGAGCTGTTTTTT. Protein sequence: CASSRGTSGDLVNTGELFF.